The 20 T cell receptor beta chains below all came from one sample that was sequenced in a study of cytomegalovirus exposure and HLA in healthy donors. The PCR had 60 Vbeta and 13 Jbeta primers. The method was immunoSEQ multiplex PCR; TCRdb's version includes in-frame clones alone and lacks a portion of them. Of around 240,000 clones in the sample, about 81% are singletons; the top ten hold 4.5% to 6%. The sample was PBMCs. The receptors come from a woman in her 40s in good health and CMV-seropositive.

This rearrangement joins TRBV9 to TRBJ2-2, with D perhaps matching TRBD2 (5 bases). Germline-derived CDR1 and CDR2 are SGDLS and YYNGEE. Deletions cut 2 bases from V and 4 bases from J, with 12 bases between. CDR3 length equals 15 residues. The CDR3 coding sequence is TGTGCCAGCAGCGTGATCTCGGGGAGCACCGGGGAGCTGTTTTTT. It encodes CASSVISGSTGELFF.

This CDR3 is CASSPGEFSYEQYF. CDR3 sequence (DNA): TGTGCCAGCAGCCCTGGAGAGTTCTCCTACGAGCAGTACTTC. The chain has TRBV7-7 and TRBJ2-7, with D unclear. CDR1 SSHAT and CDR2 FNYEAQ come from the germline V gene (reference sequence). Trimming cost V 5 bases and J 0 bases, with 11 bases left between them. This CDR3 comprises 14 residues. The full variable domain, in which reference TRBV7-7 and TRBJ2-7 provide the parts outside the CDR3, is GAGVSQSPRYKVTKRGQDVTLRCDPISSHATLYWYQQALGQGPEFLTYFNYEAQPDKSGLPSDRFSAERPEGSISTLTIQRTEQRDSAMYRCASSPGEFSYEQYFGPGTRLTVT.

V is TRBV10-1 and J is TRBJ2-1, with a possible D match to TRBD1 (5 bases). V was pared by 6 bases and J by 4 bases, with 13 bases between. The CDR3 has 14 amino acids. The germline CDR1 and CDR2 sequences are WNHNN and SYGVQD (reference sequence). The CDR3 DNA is TGCGCCAGCAGACAGGTACCTTTTTACAATGAGCAGTTCTTC. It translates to CASRQVPFYNEQFF.

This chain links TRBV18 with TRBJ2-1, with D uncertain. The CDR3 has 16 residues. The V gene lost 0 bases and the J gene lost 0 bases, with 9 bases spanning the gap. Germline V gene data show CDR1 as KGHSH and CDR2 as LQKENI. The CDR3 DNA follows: TGTGCCAGCTCACCACCTGCGGTTAGCTCCTACAATGAGCAGTTCTTC. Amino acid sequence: CASSPPAVSSYNEQFF.

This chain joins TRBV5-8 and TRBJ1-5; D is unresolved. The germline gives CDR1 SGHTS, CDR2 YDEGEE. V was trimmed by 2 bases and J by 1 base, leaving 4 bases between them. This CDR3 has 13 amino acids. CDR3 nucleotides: TGTGCCAGCAGCTTAGAGAGCAATCAGCCCCAGCATTTT. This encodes CASSLESNQPQHF.

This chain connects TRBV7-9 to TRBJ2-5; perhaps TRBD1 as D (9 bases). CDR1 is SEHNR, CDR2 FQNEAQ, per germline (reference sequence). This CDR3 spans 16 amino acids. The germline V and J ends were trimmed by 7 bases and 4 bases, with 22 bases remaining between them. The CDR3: CASNQGQGTSGETQYF. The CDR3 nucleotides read TGTGCCAGCAACCAGGGACAGGGAACTAGCGGAGAGACCCAGTACTTC. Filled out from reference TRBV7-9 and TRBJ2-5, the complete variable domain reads DTGVSQNPRHKITKRGQNVTFRCDPISEHNRLYWYRQTLGQGPEFLTYFQNEAQLEKSRLLSDRFSAERPKGSFSTLEIQRTEQGDSAMYLCASNQGQGTSGETQYFGPGTRLLVL.

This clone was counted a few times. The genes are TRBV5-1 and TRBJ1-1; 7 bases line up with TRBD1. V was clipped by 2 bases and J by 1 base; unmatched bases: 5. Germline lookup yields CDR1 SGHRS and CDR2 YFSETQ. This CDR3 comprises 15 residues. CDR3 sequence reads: CASSFDRVTNTEAFF. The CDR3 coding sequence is TGCGCCAGCAGCTTCGACAGGGTGACGAACACTGAAGCTTTCTTT.

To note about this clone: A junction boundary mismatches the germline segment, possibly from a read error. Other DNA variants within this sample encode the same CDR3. The CDR3 nucleotides read TGTGCCAGCAGGAGTCGACAGATCAATTCCCCCCTCCACTTT. Amino acids: CASRSRQINSPLHF. The chain recombines TRBV6-5 with TRBJ1-6; maybe TRBD1 (5 bases). There are 14 residues in the CDR3. CDR1 is MNHEY, CDR2 SVGAGI, per germline.

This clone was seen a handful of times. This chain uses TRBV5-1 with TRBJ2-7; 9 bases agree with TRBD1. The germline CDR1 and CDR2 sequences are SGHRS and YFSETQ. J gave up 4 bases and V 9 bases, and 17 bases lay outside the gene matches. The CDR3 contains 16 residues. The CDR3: CATGTGPHSWGYEQYF. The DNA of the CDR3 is TGCGCCACCGGGACAGGGCCCCATTCATGGGGGTACGAGCAGTACTTC.

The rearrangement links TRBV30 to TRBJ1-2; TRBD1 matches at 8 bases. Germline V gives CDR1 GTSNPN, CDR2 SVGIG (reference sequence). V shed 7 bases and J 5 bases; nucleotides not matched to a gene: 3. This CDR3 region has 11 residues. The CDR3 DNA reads TGTGCCTCAACAGGGGGTTATGGCTACACCTTC. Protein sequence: CASTGGYGYTF.

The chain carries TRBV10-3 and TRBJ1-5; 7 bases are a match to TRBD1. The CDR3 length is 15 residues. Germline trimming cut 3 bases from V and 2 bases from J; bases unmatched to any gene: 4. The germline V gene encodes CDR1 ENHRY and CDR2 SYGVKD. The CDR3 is CAISDGGGGNQPQHF. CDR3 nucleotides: TGTGCCATCAGTGATGGAGGGGGCGGCAATCAGCCCCAGCATTTT.

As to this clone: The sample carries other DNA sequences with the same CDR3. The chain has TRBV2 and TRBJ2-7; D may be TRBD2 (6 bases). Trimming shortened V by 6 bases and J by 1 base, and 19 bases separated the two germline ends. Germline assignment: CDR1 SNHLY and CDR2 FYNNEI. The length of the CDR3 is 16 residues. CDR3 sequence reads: CASRLELAGSSYEQYF. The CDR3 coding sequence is TGTGCCAGCAGACTAGAACTGGCGGGGTCTTCCTACGAGCAGTACTTC.

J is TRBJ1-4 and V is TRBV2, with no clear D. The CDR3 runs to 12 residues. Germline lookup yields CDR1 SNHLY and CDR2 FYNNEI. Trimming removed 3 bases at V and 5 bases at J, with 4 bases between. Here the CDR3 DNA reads TGTGCCAGCAGTGACCAAAATGAAAAACTGTTTTTT. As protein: CASSDQNEKLFF.

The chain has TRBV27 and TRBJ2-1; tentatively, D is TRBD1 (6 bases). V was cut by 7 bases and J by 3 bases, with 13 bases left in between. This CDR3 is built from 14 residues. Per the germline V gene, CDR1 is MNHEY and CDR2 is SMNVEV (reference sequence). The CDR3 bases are TGTGCCAGCACACGACAGGCCTTCTACAATGAGCAGTTCTTC. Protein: CASTRQAFYNEQFF.

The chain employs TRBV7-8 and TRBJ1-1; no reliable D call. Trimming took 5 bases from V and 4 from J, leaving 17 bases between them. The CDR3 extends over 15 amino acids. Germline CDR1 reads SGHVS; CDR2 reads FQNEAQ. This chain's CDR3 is CASSLPGRKVTEAFF. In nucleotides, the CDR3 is TGTGCCAGCAGCCTCCCGGGGAGAAAGGTCACTGAAGCTTTCTTT. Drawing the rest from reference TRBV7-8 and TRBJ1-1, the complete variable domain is GAGVSQSPRYKVAKRGQDVALRCDPISGHVSLFWYQQALGQGPEFLTYFQNEAQLDKSGLPSDRFFAERPEGSVSTLKIQRTQQEDSAVYLCASSLPGRKVTEAFFGQGTRLTVV.

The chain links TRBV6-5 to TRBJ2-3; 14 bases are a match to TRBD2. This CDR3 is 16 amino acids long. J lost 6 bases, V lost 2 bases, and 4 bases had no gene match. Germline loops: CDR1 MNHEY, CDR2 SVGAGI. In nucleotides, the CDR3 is TGTGCCAGCAGTTACAGCGGGACTAGCGGGAGTGATACGCAGTATTTT. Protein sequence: CASSYSGTSGSDTQYF.

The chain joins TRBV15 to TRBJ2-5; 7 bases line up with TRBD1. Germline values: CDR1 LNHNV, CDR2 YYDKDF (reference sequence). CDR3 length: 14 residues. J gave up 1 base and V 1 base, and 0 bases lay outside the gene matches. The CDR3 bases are TGTGCCACCAGCAGAGGACAGGGCCAAGAGACCCAGTACTTC. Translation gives CATSRGQGQETQYF.

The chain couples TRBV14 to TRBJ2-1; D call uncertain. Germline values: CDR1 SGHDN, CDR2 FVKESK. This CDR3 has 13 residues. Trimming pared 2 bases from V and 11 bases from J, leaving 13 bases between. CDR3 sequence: CASSQTFRLQQFF. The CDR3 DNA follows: TGTGCCAGCAGCCAAACTTTCAGGCTACAGCAGTTCTTC.

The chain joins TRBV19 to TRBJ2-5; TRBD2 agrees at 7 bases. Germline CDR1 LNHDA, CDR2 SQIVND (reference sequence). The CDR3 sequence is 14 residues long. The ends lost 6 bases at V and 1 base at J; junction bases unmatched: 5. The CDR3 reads CASRRTGGQETQYF. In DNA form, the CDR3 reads TGTGCCAGTAGAAGAACGGGGGGCCAAGAGACCCAGTACTTC.

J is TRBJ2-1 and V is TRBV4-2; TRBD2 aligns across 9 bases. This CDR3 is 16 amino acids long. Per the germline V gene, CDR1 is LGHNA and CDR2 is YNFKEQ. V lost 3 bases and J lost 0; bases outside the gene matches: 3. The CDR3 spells CASSHFSGSSYNEQFF. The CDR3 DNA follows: TGTGCCAGCAGCCATTTTAGCGGGAGCTCCTACAATGAGCAGTTCTTC.